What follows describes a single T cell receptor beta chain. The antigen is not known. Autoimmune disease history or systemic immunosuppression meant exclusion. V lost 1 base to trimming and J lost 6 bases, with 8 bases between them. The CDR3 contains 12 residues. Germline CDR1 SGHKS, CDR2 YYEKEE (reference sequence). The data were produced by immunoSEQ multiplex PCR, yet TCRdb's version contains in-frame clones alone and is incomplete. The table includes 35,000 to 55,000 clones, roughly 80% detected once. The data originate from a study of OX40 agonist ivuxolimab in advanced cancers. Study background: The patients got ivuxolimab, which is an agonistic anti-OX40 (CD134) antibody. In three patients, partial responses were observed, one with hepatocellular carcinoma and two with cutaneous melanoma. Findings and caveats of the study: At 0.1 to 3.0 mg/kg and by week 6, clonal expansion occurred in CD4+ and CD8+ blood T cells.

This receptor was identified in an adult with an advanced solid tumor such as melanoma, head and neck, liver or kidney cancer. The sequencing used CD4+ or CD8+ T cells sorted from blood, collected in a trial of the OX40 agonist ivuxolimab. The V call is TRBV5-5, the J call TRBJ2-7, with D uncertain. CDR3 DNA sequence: TGTGCCAGCAGCTTGCAGATCGGCGAGCAGTACTTC. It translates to CASSLQIGEQYF.